The subject of this entry is one T cell receptor (beta chain). Its antigen is not known. This could be a read error, since a much larger clone is one nucleotide away. No conserved phenylalanine or tryptophan is present at the end of the CDR3, so a read error is the likely explanation. The entry originates in a study of CD8+CD57+ T cells in acquired aplastic anemia. Whole-study context: Isolated CD4+ and CD8+ cells, once sorted, yielded DNA averaging about 3.2 ug. Study-level findings and limits: The study identified under 30 CD8+ CDR3 sequences shared by patients and controls.

This CDR3 is 14 amino acids long. Trimming left V 1 base short and J 4 bases short, with 13 bases between. CDR1 and CDR2 from the germline V gene are DFQATT and SNEGSKA (reference sequence). CD8+CD57+ cell expansion had been shown by flow cytometry in patients chosen for sequencing. The template used for profiling TCR beta VDJ and CDR3 was genomic DNA. TCRdb ran MiXCR on the reads and lists one entry per CDR3 protein. In the table there are approximately 470,000 distinct CDR3 sequences, roughly 34% of which are singletons. The sequenced sample was sorted CD4+, CD8+, or CD8+CD57+ T cells (not recorded which) from PBMCs. The chain links TRBV20-1 to TRBJ1-2; tentative D call: TRBD1 (5 bases). This receptor was obtained from a human donor with aplastic anemia. The CDR3 sequence is CSARVLTGLYGYTC. For the CDR3, the DNA is TGCAGTGCTAGAGTTCTGACGGGACTCTATGGCTACACCTGC.